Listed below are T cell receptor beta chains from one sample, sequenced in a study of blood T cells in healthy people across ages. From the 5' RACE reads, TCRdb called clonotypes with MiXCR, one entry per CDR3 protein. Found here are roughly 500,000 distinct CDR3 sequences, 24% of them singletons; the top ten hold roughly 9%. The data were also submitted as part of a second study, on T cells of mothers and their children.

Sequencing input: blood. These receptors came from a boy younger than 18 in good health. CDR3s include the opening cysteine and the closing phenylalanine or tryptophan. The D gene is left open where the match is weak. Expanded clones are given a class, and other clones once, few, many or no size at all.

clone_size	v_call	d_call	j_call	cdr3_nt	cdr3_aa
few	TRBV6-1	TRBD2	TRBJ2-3	TGTGCCAGCAGAGCGGGAGGGACCAATTTACCCACAGATACGCAGTATTTT	CASRAGGTNLPTDTQYF
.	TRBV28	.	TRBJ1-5	TGTGCCAGCAGCGGCAGGGGCATCAATCAGCCCCAGCATTTT	CASSGRGINQPQHF
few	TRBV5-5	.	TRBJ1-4	TGTGCCAGCAGCTTGTACTTTGGCGAAAAACTGTTTTTT	CASSLYFGEKLFF
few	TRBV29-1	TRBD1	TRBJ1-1	TGCAGCGTTCCCTCACCGGACAGGGGAGACACTGAAGCTTTCTTT	CSVPSPDRGDTEAFF
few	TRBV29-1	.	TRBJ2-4	TGCAGCGTTGAGAAGGGGACCCTTCAGTACTTC	CSVEKGTLQYF
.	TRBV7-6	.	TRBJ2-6	TGTGCCAGCAGCTTACCCCTCGGGCAGGGCTCTGGGGCCAACGTCCTGACTTTC	CASSLPLGQGSGANVLTF
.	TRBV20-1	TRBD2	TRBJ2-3	TGCAGTGCCAGACTAGCGGGACTACGCGATACGCAGTATTTT	CSARLAGLRDTQYF
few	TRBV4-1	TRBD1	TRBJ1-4	TGCGCCAGCAGCCAAGAGGTCGGACAGGTCGCCGAAAAACTGTTTTTT	CASSQEVGQVAEKLFF
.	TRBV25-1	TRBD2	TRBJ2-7	TGTGCCAGCAGTGTTACGCGGACTAGCGGGAGGAGTAGCTCCTACGAGCAGTACTTC	CASSVTRTSGRSSSYEQYF
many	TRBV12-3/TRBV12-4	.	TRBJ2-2	TGTGCCAGCAGTTTTCGGACGGTGAACACCGGGGAGCTGTTTTTT	CASSFRTVNTGELFF
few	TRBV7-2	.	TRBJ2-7	TGTGCCAGCAGAAAAGGGCAGGTGGCGATTGGAGAGCAGTACTTC	CASRKGQVAIGEQYF
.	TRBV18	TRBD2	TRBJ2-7	TGTGCCAGCTCACCCTACGGACTAGCGGGCTACGAGCAGTACTTC	CASSPYGLAGYEQYF
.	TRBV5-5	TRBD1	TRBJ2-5	TGTGCCAGCAGCATCGGACAGGGCCAAGAGACCCAGTACTTC	CASSIGQGQETQYF
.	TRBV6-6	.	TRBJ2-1	TGTGCCAGCAGTTACTCGGGGCCCCGGAATGAGCAGTTCTTC	CASSYSGPRNEQFF
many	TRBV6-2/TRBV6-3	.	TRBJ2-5	TGTGCCAGCAGTCAGCAAATGGAGACCCAGTACTTC	CASSQQMETQYF
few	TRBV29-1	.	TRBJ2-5	TGCAGCGTTGACCAGACAGGTCGGGAGACCCAGTACTTC	CSVDQTGRETQYF
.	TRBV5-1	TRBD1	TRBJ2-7	TGCGCCAGCAGCTTGGAAGGTTTTCAGGACAGGGCCTACGAGCAGTACTTC	CASSLEGFQDRAYEQYF
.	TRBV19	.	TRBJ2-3	TGTGCCAGTAGTCCTCTACAGGGGGGGGACACAGATACGCAGTATTTT	CASSPLQGGDTDTQYF
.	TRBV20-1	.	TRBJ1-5	TGCAGTGCTAGCGCAAGCAGTGCAGGCCTATTGGGGCAGCCCCAGCATTTT	CSASASSAGLLGQPQHF
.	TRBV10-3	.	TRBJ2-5	TGTGCCATCAGTGGGCAGACCCAAGAGACCCAGTACTTC	CAISGQTQETQYF
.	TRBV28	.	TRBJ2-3	TGTGCCAGCAGTTTTTTCCGGGGGGATACGCAGTATTTT	CASSFFRGDTQYF
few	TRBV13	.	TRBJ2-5	TGTGCCAGCAGCTTAGACGGGATCCAAGAGACCCAGTACTTC	CASSLDGIQETQYF
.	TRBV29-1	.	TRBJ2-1	TGCAGCGTTGCCCCTCGGGGGACTTTGCAGTTCTTC	CSVAPRGTLQFF
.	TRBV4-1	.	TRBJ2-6	TGCGCCAGCAGCCAAGACTTGGCAGGAGGGGCTGGGGCCAACGTCCTGACTTTC	CASSQDLAGGAGANVLTF
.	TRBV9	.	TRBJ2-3	TGTGCCAGCAGCCCCTTTTGGGGGACCACAGATACGCAGTATTTT	CASSPFWGTTDTQYF
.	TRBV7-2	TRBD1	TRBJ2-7	TGTGCCAGCAGCTTGGGATTAGGACAGGGGGCCTACGAGCAGTACTTC	CASSLGLGQGAYEQYF
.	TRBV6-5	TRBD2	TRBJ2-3	TGTGCCAGCAGTTACTCCTTAGCGGGAGGAGGGACAGATACGCAGTATTTT	CASSYSLAGGGTDTQYF
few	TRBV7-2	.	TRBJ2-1	TGTGCCAGCAGCTTTGCGACGAACGGGGACAATGAGCAGTTCTTC	CASSFATNGDNEQFF
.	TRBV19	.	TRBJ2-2	TGTGCCAGTAGTATCGGTCGAGGTCTAAGCACCGGGGAGCTGTTTTTT	CASSIGRGLSTGELFF
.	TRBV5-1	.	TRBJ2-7	TGCGCCAGCAGCTTGAGACCGCGGGACGAGCAGTACTTC	CASSLRPRDEQYF
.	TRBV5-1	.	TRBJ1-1	TGCGCCAGCAGCTTGGCCGTTGGGGCTCCCTCTGAGGGGACTGAAGCTTTCTTT	CASSLAVGAPSEGTEAFF
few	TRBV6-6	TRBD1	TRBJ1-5	TGTGCCAGCAGAACCGGGACAGGGAAGGATCAGCCCCAGCATTTT	CASRTGTGKDQPQHF
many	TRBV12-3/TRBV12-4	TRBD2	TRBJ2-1	TGTGCCAGCTATCGGACTAGCGGGAGTGGTGGCTACAATGAGCAGTTCTTC	CASYRTSGSGGYNEQFF
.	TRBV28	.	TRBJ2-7	TGTGCCAGCAGTTTTTTTCTCGGGACACAAACCTACGAGCAGTACTTC	CASSFFLGTQTYEQYF
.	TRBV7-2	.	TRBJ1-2	TGTGCCAGCAGCTTAGAATCACCATATGGCTACACCTTC	CASSLESPYGYTF
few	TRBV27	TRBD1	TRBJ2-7	TGTGCCAGCAGTCCCGGGACAGGTGGGAACGAGCAGTACTTC	CASSPGTGGNEQYF
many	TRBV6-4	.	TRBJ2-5	TGTGCCAGCAGTCCAACGGGGCGGGGGCTCCCAGAGACCCAGTACTTC	CASSPTGRGLPETQYF
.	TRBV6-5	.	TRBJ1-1	TGTGCCAGCGACAATGGCGCTGAAGCTTTCTTT	CASDNGAEAFF
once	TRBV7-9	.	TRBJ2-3	TGTGCCAGCAGCCTTATACTCGGAAGACTCACAGATACGCAGTATTTT	CASSLILGRLTDTQYF
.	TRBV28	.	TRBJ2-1	TGTGCCAGCAGTCAAAACAGGCTGGGGGCGGACAATGAGCAGTTCTTC	CASSQNRLGADNEQFF
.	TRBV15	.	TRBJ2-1	TGTGCCATCAGCAGAGAGGGAGGGGGTGCCTACAATGAGCAGTTCTTC	CAISREGGGAYNEQFF
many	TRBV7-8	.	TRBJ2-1	TGTGCCAGCAGCTTGGGAGCGAGCTCCTACAATGAGCAGTTCTTC	CASSLGASSYNEQFF
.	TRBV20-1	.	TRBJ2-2	TGCAGTGCGCAGAAAGCCGGGGAGCTGTTTTTT	CSAQKAGELFF
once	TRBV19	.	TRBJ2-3	TGTGCCAGTAGTATTTACCGAACATCAGATACGCAGTATTTT	CASSIYRTSDTQYF